One sample yielded the 7 T cell receptor beta chains listed below, sequenced in a study of tissue T cells after allogeneic stem cell transplantation. Sequenced by immunoSEQ multiplex PCR; TCRdb stores in-frame clones only, minus some. The sample shows roughly 51,000 clones, approximately 73% of them seen only once. The source material was sorted cells pooled from one or two spleens. These receptors all stem from a pool of C57BL/6 mice in good health.

Concerning this clone itself: The gene names here belong to mouse. The CDR3 end is not reached by the read, which stops 1 residue before it; the germline J gene fills it in. The genes are TRBV1 and TRBJ1-4, with D possibly TRBD1 on 5 matching bases. The germline V gene encodes CDR1 NSQYPW and CDR2 LRSPGD (reference sequence). The CDR3 consists of 15 residues. The V end was cut by 1 base, the J end by 0 bases, with 6 bases between. The sequenced CDR3 bases are TGCACCTGCAGTGCAGCAGGGCTTTCCAACGAAAGATTATTT. This translates into CTCSAAGLSNERLF. The whole CDR3 protein is CTCSAAGLSNERLFF. The full variable domain, in which reference TRBV1 and TRBJ1-4 provide the parts outside the CDR3, is VTLLEQNPRWRLVPRGQAVNLRCILKNSQYPWMSWYQQDLQKQLQWLFTLRSPGDKEVKSLPGADYLATRVTDTELRLQVANMSQGRTLYCTCSAAGLSNERLFFGHGTKLSVL.

This clone was seen a few times. Genes here carry mouse names. The read comes to an end 1 residue before the CDR3 does, leaving the germline J gene to fill in the end. V usage is TRBV3 and J usage is TRBJ2-7; TRBD1 is a possible D gene (5 bases). In germline, CDR1 is SNHLY, CDR2 FYNGKV (reference sequence). The CDR3 contains 12 residues. V lost 5 bases and J lost 2, with 7 bases in between. The CDR3 sequence is CASSPDTYEQYF. CDR3 DNA (partial): TGTGCCAGCAGCCCGGACACCTATGAACAGTAC.

This clone was detected only once. Gene labels here are mouse ones. The CDR3 end is not reached by the read, which stops 1 residue before it; the germline J gene fills it in. The V call is TRBV15, the J call TRBJ2-3; D is ambiguous. The ends were cut back, 3 bases at V and 0 bases at J, with 10 bases in the middle. The CDR3 runs 15 residues. The germline V gene has CDR1 SGHND and CDR2 FRSKSL. The CDR3 sequence is CASSFRRLSAETLYF. The part of the CDR3 DNA that was read is TGTGCCAGCAGTTTCCGCAGGCTTAGTGCAGAAACGCTGTAT.

In regard to this clone: Gene names follow the mouse nomenclature. From the germline J gene comes the end of the CDR3, since the read stops 1 residue before it. The J gene is TRBJ1-6, the V gene TRBV13-3, with a tentative D call TRBD1 (6 bases). TRBJ1-6 is classed as an ORF, of uncertain function. Germline-derived CDR1 and CDR2 are NNHDY and SYVADS. The CDR3 has 15 residues. Trimming shortened V by 1 base and J by 4 bases, and 9 bases separated the two germline ends. The CDR3 protein is CASSDRTDYNSPLYF. The CDR3 DNA, read in part, is TGTGCCAGCAGTGATAGGACAGATTATAATTCGCCCCTCTAC.

This clone turned up a few times. Genes and germline come from the mouse. The CDR3 end lies 1 residue beyond the end of the read and is filled in from the germline J gene. The chain couples TRBV12-1 to TRBJ2-7; 7 nucleotides agree with TRBD2. The CDR3 is made up of 12 amino acids. Looked up from germline, CDR1 is SGHSN and CDR2 is HYEKVE. The V segment lost 0 bases and the J segment 7 bases; nucleotides outside the gene matches: 2. The CDR3: CASSLGGEEQYF. Partial CDR3 DNA: TGTGCCAGCTCTCTCGGGGGGGAGGAACAGTAC. Looking up the rest from reference TRBV12-1 and TRBJ2-7 gives the full variable domain: DSGVVQSPRHIIKEKGGRSVLTCIPISGHSNVVWYQQTLGKELKFLIQHYEKVERDKGFLPSRFSVQQFDDYHSEMNMSALELEDSAMYFCASSLGGEEQYFGPGTRLTVL.

This clone appeared a single time. Here the gene names and germline are mouse. The read gets to within 1 residue of the CDR3 end, and the germline J gene fills in the rest. The gene calls are TRBV13-3 and TRBJ1-1; D possibly corresponds to TRBD1 (6 bases). The CDR3 is 13 amino acids. Germline assignment: CDR1 NNHDY and CDR2 SYVADS. Between the trimmed V and J ends, which lost 2 bases and 4 bases, there was a span of 9 bases. The CDR3 sequence is CASSEGGVTEVFF. The sequenced CDR3 bases are TGTGCCAGCAGTGAAGGGGGGGTCACAGAAGTCTTC.

Regarding this clone: Gene names and germline refer to mouse. The CDR3 extends 1 residue past the end of the read, so its final part is completed from the germline J gene. The J gene is TRBJ2-7, the V gene TRBV30; D gene unclear. With 2 bases removed from V and 0 bases from J, the gap between germline ends came to 5 bases. The CDR3 is 12 residues long. Germline values: CDR1 SQVVS, CDR2 ANEGSEA. Partial CDR3 DNA: TGTAGTTCTAGATCCAGCTCCTATGAACAGTAC. Encoded protein: CSSRSSSYEQY. The CDR3, in full, reads CSSRSSSYEQYF.